Each of the 31 T cell receptor beta chains below was sequenced from the same sample in a study of blood T cell repertoires in COVID-19. Measured with immunoSEQ multiplex PCR; TCRdb has only the in-frame clones, and not every one. The repertoire holds roughly 230,000 clones, with around 86% as singletons. The sample taken for sequencing was PBMCs or T cells enriched from blood (not recorded which). These receptor sequences come from a man younger than 40 in a cohort exposed to, infected with or recovered from COVID-19 (not recorded which).

In its sample, this clone was seen a few times. The rearrangement joins TRBV10-3 to TRBJ1-2; D is possibly TRBD1 (5 bases). The CDR3 sequence is 14 residues long. Per the germline V gene, CDR1 is ENHRY and CDR2 is SYGVKD. V gave up 11 bases and J gave up 8 bases, with 24 bases separating them. This CDR3 is CASRTTDSRRGYTF. The CDR3 coding sequence is TGTGCCTCAAGAACGACAGATTCTCGGAGAGGCTACACCTTC.

The rearrangement joins TRBV28 to TRBJ1-5; 7 nucleotides line up with TRBD1. CDR3 size: 15 residues. Germline-derived CDR1 and CDR2 are MDHEN and SYDVKM. V shed 5 bases and J 9 bases; nucleotides not matched to a gene: 13. In DNA form, the CDR3 reads TGTGCCAGCAGTAGGACAGGTCCGTTGCTCGGGCCCCAGCATTTT. Translating it yields CASSRTGPLLGPQHF.

The V call is TRBV6-6, the J call TRBJ2-1; a weak D match, TRBD2 (5 bases). V was pared by 6 bases and J by 8 bases, with 11 bases between. This CDR3 is built from 12 residues. CDR1 is MNHNY and CDR2 is SVGAGI in the germline V gene (reference sequence). DNA for the CDR3: TGTGCCAGCAGCCCGGACTCTCATGAGCAGTTCTTC. This encodes CASSPDSHEQFF.

V is TRBV11-2 and J is TRBJ2-1, with D uncertain. V was pared by 2 bases and J by 1 base, with 12 bases between. The CDR3 covers 16 residues. Germline loops: CDR1 SGHAT, CDR2 FQNNGV. The CDR3 bases are TGTGCCAGCAGCTTAAGTCCGTTACATTCCTACAATGAGCAGTTCTTC. Its translation is CASSLSPLHSYNEQFF.

This chain connects TRBV10-3 to TRBJ1-2; D is uncertain. Trimming took 9 bases from V and 4 from J, leaving 15 bases between them. Per germline, CDR1 ENHRY and CDR2 SYGVKD. CDR3 length: 13 residues. The CDR3 DNA follows: TGTGCCATTGCCCCCGGCGGGCCCTATGGCTACACCTTC. This encodes CAIAPGGPYGYTF.

The chain has TRBV28 and TRBJ2-7; 10 bases line up with TRBD1. This CDR3 contains 14 residues. CDR1 is MDHEN and CDR2 is SYDVKM in the germline V gene. With V trimmed by 7 bases and J by 3 bases, 6 bases remained unmatched. This CDR3 reads CASTVDRGLYEQYF. CDR3 DNA: TGTGCCAGCACCGTTGACAGGGGGCTCTACGAGCAGTACTTC.

The chain joins TRBV3-1 (or the pseudogene TRBV3-2) to TRBJ2-7; the D gene is possibly TRBD1 (6 bases). The CDR3 sequence is 17 residues long. Germline V gene data show CDR1 as LGHDT and CDR2 as YNNKEL (reference sequence). Trimming pared 1 base from V and 2 bases from J, leaving 18 bases between. CDR3 protein: CASSQGWGGQGTYEQYF. The CDR3 DNA is TGTGCCAGCAGCCAAGGATGGGGTGGGCAGGGGACCTACGAGCAGTACTTC.

There are a few counts of this clone. The chain has TRBV7-9 and TRBJ2-7, with TRBD2 identical over 8 bases. The CDR3 spans 17 residues. The J segment lost 3 bases and the V segment lost 0 bases, leaving 10 bases of the junction unmatched. The germline V gene encodes CDR1 SEHNR and CDR2 FQNEAQ (reference sequence). Here the CDR3 DNA reads TGTGCCAGCAGCTTAGCCCTCCAGACTAGCGTGTACTACGAGCAGTACTTC. Protein product: CASSLALQTSVYYEQYF.

This chain connects TRBV12-5 to TRBJ2-3; 8 bases are a match to TRBD2. This CDR3 has 14 amino acids. CDR1 and CDR2 from the germline V gene are LGHNT and FRNRAP. V lost 3 bases and J lost 8; bases outside the gene matches: 7. The CDR3 spells CASGLSGGPGTQYF. The CDR3, as DNA: TGTGCTAGTGGTTTATCGGGAGGGCCTGGTACGCAGTATTTT.

The chain couples TRBV5-5 to TRBJ2-7; 14 nucleotides align to TRBD2. Trimming took 3 bases from V and 4 from J; bases not matched to a gene: 6. Germline-derived CDR1 and CDR2 are SGHKS and YYEKEE (reference sequence). CDR3 size: 16 residues. This chain's CDR3 is CASSSGTSGSTYEQYF. In nucleotides, the CDR3 is TGTGCCAGCAGCTCCGGGACTAGCGGGAGTACGTACGAGCAGTACTTC.

V is TRBV10-2 and J is TRBJ2-3; no firm D call. Between the trimmed V and J ends, which lost 8 bases and 0 bases, there was a span of 15 bases. The V gene's germline CDR1 is WSHSY and CDR2 SAAADI. This CDR3 spans 15 amino acids. CDR3 amino acids: CASSLPGASTDTQYF. Written as DNA, the CDR3 is TGCGCCAGCTCCTTGCCGGGTGCTAGCACAGATACGCAGTATTTT.

The chain employs TRBV6-5 and TRBJ2-3; 9 bases line up with TRBD1. The CDR3 has 14 amino acids. CDR1 and CDR2 (germline): MNHEY, SVGAGI. Germline trimming cut 6 bases from V and 0 bases from J; bases unmatched to any gene: 1. The CDR3 protein is CASRGQGSTDTQYF. CDR3 nucleotide sequence: TGTGCCAGCAGGGGACAGGGAAGCACAGATACGCAGTATTTT.

The chain has TRBV19 and TRBJ1-2; possible D gene TRBD1, 5 bases. V gave up 0 bases and J gave up 4 bases, with 18 bases separating them. The CDR3 is made up of 17 amino acids. Germline loops: CDR1 LNHDA, CDR2 SQIVND (reference sequence). CDR3 in amino acids: CASSIDPEGRFSYGYTF. The CDR3 bases are TGTGCCAGTAGTATAGATCCGGAGGGGCGTTTTTCCTATGGCTACACCTTC. The full variable domain, its missing parts supplied by reference TRBV19 and TRBJ1-2, is DGGITQSPKYLFRKEGQNVTLSCEQNLNHDAMYWYRQDPGQGLRLIYYSQIVNDFQKGDIAEGYSVSREKKESFPLTVTSAQKNPTAFYLCASSIDPEGRFSYGYTFGSGTRLTVV.

The rearrangement uses TRBV6-4 and TRBJ2-6; TRBD1 aligns across 9 bases. CDR1 is MRHNA and CDR2 is SNTAGT in the germline V gene. Trimming at V came to 2 bases and at J to 2 bases, leaving 1 base not matched to a gene. This CDR3 is 16 amino acids long. The CDR3 here is CASSDTGGAGANVLTF. The CDR3 nucleotides read TGTGCCAGCAGTGACACAGGGGGCGCTGGGGCCAACGTCCTGACTTTC.

The rearrangement uses TRBV28 and TRBJ1-2; 8 nucleotides line up with TRBD1. The CDR3 totals 15 residues. With 5 bases clipped from V and 1 base from J, the junction kept 6 bases outside the gene matches. Germline values: CDR1 MDHEN, CDR2 SYDVKM. The CDR3 is CASSGGQDFNYGYTF. The CDR3, as DNA: TGTGCCAGCAGTGGGGGACAGGATTTTAACTATGGCTACACCTTC.

The CDR3 sequence is CASSLAINEQFF. For the CDR3, the DNA is TGTGCCAGCAGTCTCGCTATCAATGAGCAGTTCTTC. The chain recombines TRBV28 with TRBJ2-1; D is uncertain. This CDR3 spans 12 amino acids. With 5 bases removed from V and 6 bases from J, the gap between germline ends came to 8 bases. Germline CDR1 reads MDHEN; CDR2 reads SYDVKM.

This clone was observed a single time. The chain links TRBV24-1 to TRBJ2-7; D might be TRBD1 (6 bases). Per the germline V gene, CDR1 is KGHDR and CDR2 is SFDVKD. This CDR3 spans 16 amino acids. V gave up 3 bases and J gave up 5 bases, with 19 bases separating them. CDR3 in amino acids: CATSDARTVTRDEQYF. CDR3 nucleotide sequence: TGTGCCACCAGTGATGCTCGGACAGTTACTAGGGACGAGCAGTACTTC.

The rearrangement links TRBV28 to TRBJ2-6; 9 bases line up with TRBD1. Germline CDR1 and CDR2: MDHEN and SYDVKM. The CDR3 covers 18 residues. After removal of 6 bases from V and 0 bases from J, the junction contained 9 bases not matched to a gene. CDR3 DNA: TGTGCCAGCAGCAAAAGAGGGACAGGGATCTCTGGGGCCAACGTCCTGACTTTC. It codes for CASSKRGTGISGANVLTF.

The rearrangement joins TRBV7-9 to TRBJ2-1, with D possibly being TRBD2 (5 bases). The CDR3 runs 11 residues. V gave up 5 bases and J gave up 10 bases, with 9 bases separating them. Per the germline V gene, CDR1 is SEHNR and CDR2 is FQNEAQ (reference sequence). The CDR3 spells CASSASKEQFF. DNA of the CDR3: TGTGCCAGCAGCGCTAGCAAGGAGCAGTTCTTC.

The V and J genes are TRBV11-1 and TRBJ2-1, with 9 bases aligning to TRBD2. The CDR3 covers 13 residues. The V gene's germline CDR1 is SGHAT and CDR2 FQDESV (reference sequence). Unmatched junction bases numbered 4, after V lost 1 base and J lost 12 bases. DNA of the CDR3: TGTGCCAGCAGCTTAGAGGCGGGAGGGAGGCAGTTCTTC. Amino acids: CASSLEAGGRQFF.

On this clone: Germline is not matched at one junction end, which may reflect a read error. The chain employs TRBV7-7 and TRBJ2-1; TRBD1 agrees at 7 bases. The CDR3 is made up of 16 amino acids. The V gene's germline CDR1 is SSHAT and CDR2 FNYEAQ (reference sequence). In DNA form, the CDR3 reads TGTGCTAGCAGCCTCAGGACAGGCAGCTCCTACAATGAGCAGTTCTTC. This encodes CASSLRTGSSYNEQFF.

The chain employs TRBV6-5 and TRBJ2-1; 7 nucleotides agree with TRBD2. Looked up from germline, CDR1 is MNHEY and CDR2 is SVGAGI. The CDR3 has 15 amino acids. V lost 10 bases, J lost 2 bases, and 11 bases stayed unmatched. The CDR3 coding sequence is TGTGCCACGGAAGGGGCTAGCGGAACCTACAATGAGCAGTTCTTC. This codes for CATEGASGTYNEQFF.

This clone came up once. This chain uses TRBV27 with TRBJ2-1; tentative D call: TRBD1 (5 bases). V was pared by 8 bases and J by 4 bases, with 12 bases between. Germline V CDR1 and CDR2: MNHEY, SMNVEV (reference sequence). The CDR3 length is 13 residues. CDR3 protein: CASGQTDYNEQFF. DNA for the CDR3: TGTGCCAGCGGACAAACAGATTACAATGAGCAGTTCTTC.

V usage is TRBV19 and J usage is TRBJ2-1; 8 bases match TRBD2. The junction had 4 bases not matched to a gene; V was cut back by 0 bases and J by 12 bases. The CDR3 is made up of 13 amino acids. Germline CDR1 is LNHDA and CDR2 is SQIVND (reference sequence). The CDR3 DNA reads as TGTGCCAGTAGTATAGAACGGGGGGGCCGGCAGTTCTTC. This translates into CASSIERGGRQFF.

V is TRBV2 and J is TRBJ2-7; 7 nucleotides line up with TRBD2. The CDR3 runs 15 residues. V trimming: 8 bases; J trimming: 4 bases; junction bases outside the gene matches: 14. The germline CDR1 and CDR2 sequences are SNHLY and FYNNEI. The CDR3 reads CASYNGASGAYEQYF. CDR3 bases: TGTGCCAGCTATAACGGGGCTAGCGGAGCTTACGAGCAGTACTTC.

CDR3 in amino acids: CASSPFAGTQYF. CDR3 DNA: TGTGCCAGCAGCCCCTTCGCGGGGACCCAGTACTTC. The genes are TRBV5-5 and TRBJ2-5, with D tentatively TRBD2 (5 bases). Germline CDR1 is SGHKS and CDR2 is YYEKEE (reference sequence). The CDR3 extends over 12 amino acids. The germline V and J ends were trimmed by 4 bases and 7 bases, with 11 bases remaining between them. Combining the CDR3 with reference TRBV5-5 and TRBJ2-5 gives the whole variable domain DAGVTQSPTHLIKTRGQQVTLRCSPISGHKSVSWYQQVLGQGPQFIFQYYEKEERGRGNFPDRFSARQFPNYSSELNVNALLLGDSALYLCASSPFAGTQYFGPGTRLLVL.

This clone was seen at least ten times. The chain employs TRBV11-1 and TRBJ2-7; D may be TRBD2 (5 bases). The CDR3 is made up of 11 amino acids. From germline, CDR1 is SGHAT and CDR2 FQDESV (reference sequence). Trimming took 6 bases from V and 2 from J, leaving 5 bases between them. CDR3 nucleotides: TGTGCCAGCAGGACTACCTACGAGCAGTACTTC. Residues: CASRTTYEQYF.

The chain is built from TRBV27 and TRBJ2-3, with D perhaps matching TRBD2 (6 bases). V dropped 4 bases and J dropped 5 bases, with 22 bases sitting between them. CDR1 MNHEY and CDR2 SMNVEV come from the germline V gene (reference sequence). The CDR3 extends over 17 amino acids. The CDR3 nucleotides read TGTGCCAGCAGTTCCTTAGGGGTGGGAGGCCCGAAAGATACGCAGTATTTT. Amino acids: CASSSLGVGGPKDTQYF.

The chain has TRBV4-3 and TRBJ1-2, with D perhaps TRBD1 (6 bases). Germline CDR1 is LGHNA and CDR2 is YSLEER. This CDR3 contains 13 residues. V shed 7 bases and J shed 6 bases, with 15 bases lying between them. In DNA, the CDR3 is TGCGCCAGCAACAGTGGGTCAGGGGATGGCTACACCTTC. Amino acid sequence: CASNSGSGDGYTF.

The chain combines TRBV5-4 with TRBJ2-7, with D maybe TRBD2 (5 bases). The length of the CDR3 is 15 residues. The germline V gene has CDR1 SGHNT and CDR2 YYREEE (reference sequence). Between the trimmed V and J ends, which lost 4 bases and 0 bases, there was a span of 14 bases. This CDR3 is CASSARGRSSYEQYF. The CDR3 DNA follows: TGTGCCAGCAGCGCACGAGGGAGAAGCTCCTACGAGCAGTACTTC.

V usage is TRBV5-4 and J usage is TRBJ1-1; 8 positions agree with TRBD1. CDR1 and CDR2 from the germline V gene are SGHNT and YYREEE (reference sequence). Trimming cost V 6 bases and J 4 bases; bases outside gene matches: 8. This CDR3 spans 14 amino acids. The CDR3 protein is CASTTTGAGTEAFF. The CDR3 DNA reads as TGTGCCAGCACAACGACAGGGGCGGGCACTGAAGCTTTCTTT.